These T cell receptor beta chains were read from a single sample in a study of shared clonotypes between healthy human individuals. The data were produced by immunoSEQ multiplex PCR, yet TCRdb's version contains in-frame clones alone and is incomplete. Of around 2.1 million clones listed, approximately 94% are singletons. The specimen was naive CD8+ T cells from PBMCs. These receptors came from a man aged 18 to 35 in good health. Some clones in this sample may be carry-over from other donors' samples. CDR3s include the opening cysteine and the closing phenylalanine or tryptophan. A D gene is named only where the DNA matches it firmly. Clone size is stated in some rows and not others, as once, few, many or a class when expanded.

V	size	D	J	DNA	CDR3
TRBV10-1	.	.	TRBJ2-2	TGCGCCAGCAGTGAGTACCGCACCGGGGAGCTGTTTTTT	CASSEYRTGELFF
TRBV15	.	.	TRBJ1-5	TGTGCCACCAGCAGAGACAAGGACTTCATGGATCAGCCCCAGCATTTT	CATSRDKDFMDQPQHF
TRBV13	.	.	TRBJ2-2	TGTGCCAGCAGCCCCCGGTCTAACAGGGCCGGGGAGCTGTTTTTT	CASSPRSNRAGELFF
TRBV5-6	.	TRBD2	TRBJ2-1	TGTGCCAGCAGCGACAGCGGGAGCTCCTACAATGAGCAGTTCTTC	CASSDSGSSYNEQFF
TRBV14	.	TRBD2	TRBJ2-5	TGTGCCAGCAGCCAACTCTTCGCTAGCGGGGAGGCCCAGTACTTC	CASSQLFASGEAQYF
TRBV9	.	TRBD1	TRBJ2-2	TGTGCCAGCAGCTTTACCGGGACAGGGATCGGGGAGCTGTTTTTT	CASSFTGTGIGELFF
TRBV28	few	TRBD1	TRBJ1-2	TGTGCCAGCAGTTGGACAGGACCGGGCTACACCTTC	CASSWTGPGYTF
TRBV2	.	.	TRBJ2-7	TGTGCCAGCAGTGGCACCACCTACGAGCAGTACTTC	CASSGTTYEQYF
TRBV28	.	.	TRBJ2-7	TGTGCCAGCAGTTTCAGGGGTCAAAACTACGAGCAGTACTTC	CASSFRGQNYEQYF
TRBV19	.	.	TRBJ2-7	TGTGCCAGTAGTGAGCGAGTCTCCTACGAGCAGTACTTC	CASSERVSYEQYF
TRBV11-2	.	.	TRBJ1-2	TGTGCCAGCAGCGGCGCCCTGGGGCCCCTATATGGCTACACCTTC	CASSGALGPLYGYTF
TRBV28	.	.	TRBJ2-7	TGTGCCAGCAGTTTTACACTACTCTACGAGCAGTACTTC	CASSFTLLYEQYF
TRBV28	.	TRBD1	TRBJ1-3	TGTGCCAGCAGGCTACAGGGGAATGGAAACACCATATATTTT	CASRLQGNGNTIYF
TRBV19	once	.	TRBJ1-5	TGTGCCAGTAGAGTGACCCCCGGGAGCAATCAGCCCCAGCATTTT	CASRVTPGSNQPQHF
TRBV4-1	.	.	TRBJ2-7	TGCGCCAGCAGCCAAGATTCCCTGGTCCGATACTCCTACGAGCAGTACTTC	CASSQDSLVRYSYEQYF
TRBV6-5	.	TRBD2	TRBJ2-4	TGTGCCAGCACGCCTAGCGGGAGTATCGGTGACATTCAGTACTTC	CASTPSGSIGDIQYF
TRBV27	.	TRBD2	TRBJ2-1	TGTGCCAGCAGTTTATCTTGGGGGACTAGCGGCAATGAGCAGTTCTTC	CASSLSWGTSGNEQFF
TRBV7-2	.	TRBD1	TRBJ2-7	TGTGCCAGCAGCGTCCGGGACAGGGCCCACGAGCAGTACTTC	CASSVRDRAHEQYF
TRBV28	.	.	TRBJ2-7	TGTGCCAGCAGCCTAAGACCCTCCGAGCAGTACTTC	CASSLRPSEQYF
TRBV27	.	TRBD1	TRBJ1-5	TGTGCCAGCAGTTTGGGGACAGGGGTCAATCAGCCCCAGCATTTT	CASSLGTGVNQPQHF
TRBV27	.	TRBD1	TRBJ2-5	TGTGCCAGCACCCCCGACAGGGGGCGAAAGATGGAGACCCAGTACTTC	CASTPDRGRKMETQYF
TRBV9	.	.	TRBJ2-5	TGTGCCAGCAGCGTCCCATCACACGGGAACGGGGAGACCCAGTACTTC	CASSVPSHGNGETQYF
TRBV30	.	TRBD1	TRBJ1-6	TGTGCCTGGAGCGTTACAGGGGGCCGTTCACCCCTCCACTTT	CAWSVTGGRSPLHF
TRBV4-1	.	TRBD1	TRBJ2-7	TGCGCCAGCAGCCATCGGGACAGCCCTTACGAGCAGTACTTC	CASSHRDSPYEQYF
TRBV7-9	.	.	TRBJ2-5	TGTGCCAGCAGGACCGAGGGATCACAAGAGACCCAGTACTTC	CASRTEGSQETQYF
TRBV10-1	.	.	TRBJ2-7	TGCGCCAGCAGTGAGGCGACGGGGGAGCAGTACTTC	CASSEATGEQYF
TRBV7-9	.	.	TRBJ2-3	TGTGCCAGCAGCTTAATCAGCGATACGCAGTATTTT	CASSLISDTQYF
TRBV14	.	.	TRBJ1-2	TGTGCCAGCAGACAAGGCGGGACCAATAACTATGGCTACACCTTC	CASRQGGTNNYGYTF
TRBV19	.	.	TRBJ2-7	TGTGCCAGTAGTATAGCAGCGTTCTCCTACGAGCAGTACTTC	CASSIAAFSYEQYF
TRBV28	few	.	TRBJ1-5	TGTGCCAGCACCGTTCCGGGACGGAACAATCAGCCCCAGCATTTT	CASTVPGRNNQPQHF
TRBV6-5	.	.	TRBJ1-1	TGTGCCAGCGGTACAATACGACAGATGAACACTGAAGCTTTCTTT	CASGTIRQMNTEAFF
TRBV19	.	TRBD2	TRBJ2-1	TGTGCCAGTAGTATAGTTGCAGCGGGAGGGCCCAACAATGAGCAGTTCTTC	CASSIVAAGGPNNEQFF
TRBV4-2	.	.	TRBJ2-3	TGTGCCAGCAGCCAGTACCAGTGGGGTACGCAGTATTTT	CASSQYQWGTQYF
TRBV7-9	.	.	TRBJ1-2	TGTGCCAGCACCAACCCGCCGCTGAACTATGGCTACACCTTC	CASTNPPLNYGYTF
TRBV28	.	.	TRBJ1-4	TGTGCCAGCAGGCACGTGGAGGTAAATGAAAAACTGTTTTTT	CASRHVEVNEKLFF
TRBV5-1	.	TRBD2	TRBJ2-3	TGCGCCAGCAGCCCGGAGGGACTAGCGGGAGGGACTAGCACAGATACGCAGTATTTT	CASSPEGLAGGTSTDTQYF
TRBV5-8	.	TRBD1	TRBJ2-7	TGTGCCAGCAGCGCCGGGACAGGGACCTACGAGCAGTACTTC	CASSAGTGTYEQYF
TRBV9	.	TRBD1	TRBJ2-5	TGTGCCAGCAGCGCGGGACAGGAGATTCAAGAGACCCAGTACTTC	CASSAGQEIQETQYF
TRBV6-5	.	.	TRBJ2-7	TGTGCCAGCAGTTACGACCCGGGACTCAACTACGAGCAGTACTTC	CASSYDPGLNYEQYF
TRBV15	.	.	TRBJ2-7	TGTGCCACCGAATTCGACAGGGGAGGGTCCTACGAGCAGTACTTC	CATEFDRGGSYEQYF
TRBV9	.	TRBD2	TRBJ2-5	TGTGCCAGCAGCGTAGCTCGGGAGGGCCGGGAGACCCAGTACTTC	CASSVAREGRETQYF
TRBV7-9	once	.	TRBJ2-2	TGTGCCAGCAGCCTAAAGGGTCCAGCCCTGCTCGGGGAGCTGTTTTTT	CASSLKGPALLGELFF
TRBV5-6	.	.	TRBJ1-5	TGTGCCAGCAGCTTTGGAGGCAATCAGCCCCAGCATTTT	CASSFGGNQPQHF
TRBV7-9	.	TRBD2	TRBJ2-7	TGTGCCAGCAGCCCCGGGACTAGCGGGTATTGGTACGAGCAGTACTTC	CASSPGTSGYWYEQYF
TRBV27	.	.	TRBJ2-3	TGTGCCAGCAGCGCTGGAGGTCTTGATACGCAGTATTTT	CASSAGGLDTQYF
TRBV6-5	.	.	TRBJ2-5	TGTGCCAGCACAATGGACAGACGGGAGACCCAGTACTTC	CASTMDRRETQYF
TRBV5-5	.	TRBD2	TRBJ2-7	TGTGCCAGCAGCAGGACTAGCGAACCCTACGAGCAGTACTTC	CASSRTSEPYEQYF
TRBV5-1	.	.	TRBJ2-7	TGCGCCAGCAGCTTGTCGGGGGTTAGGGGTTACGAGCAGTACTTC	CASSLSGVRGYEQYF
TRBV27	.	.	TRBJ1-2	TGTGCCAGCAGTCCAACCCCCAGATTCGGCTACACCTTC	CASSPTPRFGYTF
TRBV2	.	TRBD2	TRBJ2-1	TGTGCCAGCAGTGAATACAAGCGGGAGGTACTGTTCTTC	CASSEYKREVLFF
TRBV10-3	.	TRBD2	TRBJ2-1	TGTGCCATCAGGGCTTCTAGCGGGAGAGACTACAATGAGCAGTTCTTC	CAIRASSGRDYNEQFF
TRBV19	once	TRBD1	TRBJ1-1	TGTGCCAGTACTAGGGACAGGGGGCTGTCCACTGAAGCTTTCTTT	CASTRDRGLSTEAFF
TRBV27	.	.	TRBJ2-1	TGTGCCAGCAGTTTAGGAAGGTCGGGGAATGAGCAGTTCTTC	CASSLGRSGNEQFF
TRBV5-8	.	TRBD2	TRBJ2-1	TGTGCCAGCAGCCTAAGCGGGGGAGGTTACAATGAGCAGTTCTTC	CASSLSGGGYNEQFF
TRBV7-9	.	.	TRBJ2-3	TGTGCCAGCAGCTTAGCGCTCGGAGTCTCAGATACGCAGTATTTT	CASSLALGVSDTQYF